One and the same sample provided the 10 T cell receptor beta chains below, sequenced in a study of shared clonotypes between healthy human individuals. Some clones are missing from TCRdb's copy, which holds only in-frame ones; the method was immunoSEQ multiplex PCR. Of about 2.5 million clones listed, 85% to 95% are singletons. Sequencing was carried out using naive CD4+ T cells from PBMCs. Regarding subset: CD45RA+ positively selected. The receptors were sampled from a man in his late teens or twenties in good health. Some clones in this sample may be carry-over from other donors' samples.

This clone was recorded once. CDR3 protein: CATGGLGTEAFF. As DNA, the CDR3 is TGTGCCACCGGGGGGCTGGGCACTGAAGCTTTCTTT. V is TRBV28 and J is TRBJ1-1, with D possibly TRBD1 on 6 matching bases. Between the trimmed V and J ends, which lost 10 bases and 4 bases, there was a span of 13 bases. CDR3 length: 12 residues. Germline V gene lookup returns CDR1 MDHEN and CDR2 SYDVKM.

This sequence joins TRBV7-9 and TRBJ1-4; 8 bases agree with TRBD1. Germline values: CDR1 SEHNR, CDR2 FQNEAQ (reference sequence). With 4 bases clipped from V and 5 bases from J, the junction kept 6 bases outside the gene matches. The CDR3 spans 15 residues. DNA of the CDR3: TGTGCCAGCAGCTCCATGGGGACAGGCAATGAAAAACTGTTTTTT. This sequence encodes CASSSMGTGNEKLFF.

The chain employs TRBV7-3 and TRBJ1-1; D unclear. The CDR3 is 14 residues long. Germline lookup yields CDR1 SGHTA and CDR2 FQGTGA. The V end lost 8 bases, the J end lost 3 bases, and 16 bases lay between the germline ends. The CDR3 region is CASSPDGFYTEAFF. DNA for the CDR3: TGTGCCAGCTCGCCCGATGGGTTCTACACTGAAGCTTTCTTT. Based on the CDR3 plus reference TRBV7-3 and TRBJ1-1, the full variable domain is GAGVSQTPSNKVTEKGKYVELRCDPISGHTALYWYRQSLGQGPEFLIYFQGTGAADDSGLPNDRFFAVRPEGSVSTLKIQRTERGDSAVYLCASSPDGFYTEAFFGQGTRLTVV.

This chain connects TRBV4-1 to TRBJ2-3; D is unclear. CDR3 length: 13 amino acids. CDR1 and CDR2 (germline): MGHRA, YSYEKL. The ends were cut back, 1 base at V and 6 bases at J, with 8 bases in the middle. CDR3 bases: TGCGCCAGCAGCCAAGGGACGGTTGATACGCAGTATTTT. Its protein product is CASSQGTVDTQYF.

The V call is TRBV5-5, the J call TRBJ2-7; the D call may be TRBD1 or TRBD2 (7 bases each). The CDR3 spans 14 residues. The V end lost 3 bases, the J end lost 3 bases, and 13 bases lay between the germline ends. The V gene's germline CDR1 is SGHKS and CDR2 YYEKEE (reference sequence). The CDR3 region is CASSWEGADYEQYF. The CDR3 DNA is TGTGCCAGCAGCTGGGAGGGGGCGGACTACGAGCAGTACTTC.

Concerning this clone: The same CDR3 also results from other DNA sequences found in this sample. The chain combines TRBV5-1 with TRBJ2-3, with 9 nucleotides matching TRBD2. Germline CDR1 and CDR2: SGHRS and YFSETQ. There are 15 residues in the CDR3. The junction had 0 bases not matched to a gene; V was cut back by 0 bases and J by 1 base. The CDR3 reads CASSLVAGGTDTQYF. DNA of the CDR3: TGCGCCAGCAGCTTGGTAGCGGGAGGCACAGATACGCAGTATTTT.

A word on this clone: The identical CDR3 is also encoded by other nucleotide sequences in the sample. This sequence joins TRBV5-1 and TRBJ2-2; the D is unclear. The germline V gene encodes CDR1 SGHRS and CDR2 YFSETQ. The CDR3 loop spans 13 amino acids. Trimming cost V 0 bases and J 8 bases, with 8 bases left between them. The CDR3 here is CASSLDPTGELFF. The DNA of the CDR3 is TGCGCCAGCAGCTTGGACCCCACAGGGGAGCTGTTTTTT.

The V call is TRBV9, the J call TRBJ2-3; the match to TRBD2 covers 7 bases. J was trimmed by 4 bases and V by 0 bases; bases with no gene match: 8. The CDR3 has 16 amino acids. CDR1 and CDR2 from the germline V gene are SGDLS and YYNGEE. In nucleotides, the CDR3 is TGTGCCAGCAGCGTAGTGGGCGGGAGTGCGGCAGATACGCAGTATTTT. This translates into CASSVVGGSAADTQYF.

The chain carries TRBV4-1 and TRBJ1-1; no definite D call. Germline V CDR1 and CDR2: MGHRA, YSYEKL. The CDR3 loop spans 15 amino acids. V was pared by 4 bases and J by 0 bases, with 12 bases between. The CDR3 coding sequence is TGCGCCAGCAGCCTCAGAGGGTCCTTGAACACTGAAGCTTTCTTT. Residues: CASSLRGSLNTEAFF.

The V call is TRBV6-1, the J call TRBJ2-5; TRBD2 matches 8 bases. Trimming removed 5 bases from V and 5 bases from J; junction bases left unmatched: 22. The CDR3 has 19 residues. CDR1 and CDR2 (germline): MNHNS, SASEGT. CDR3 protein: CASSKEGVPGLGFMETQYF. The CDR3 coding sequence is TGTGCCAGCAGTAAAGAGGGGGTACCGGGACTAGGGTTTATGGAGACCCAGTACTTC.